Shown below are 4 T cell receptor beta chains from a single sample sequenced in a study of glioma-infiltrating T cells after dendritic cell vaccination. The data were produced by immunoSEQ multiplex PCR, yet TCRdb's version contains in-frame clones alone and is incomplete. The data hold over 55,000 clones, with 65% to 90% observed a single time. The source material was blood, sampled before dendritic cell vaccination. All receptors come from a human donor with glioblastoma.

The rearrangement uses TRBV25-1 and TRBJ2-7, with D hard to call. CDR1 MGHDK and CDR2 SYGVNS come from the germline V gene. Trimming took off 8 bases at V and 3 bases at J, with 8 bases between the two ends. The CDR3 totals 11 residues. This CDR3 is CASAEFYEQYF. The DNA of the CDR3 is TGTGCCAGCGCAGAATTCTACGAGCAGTACTTC.

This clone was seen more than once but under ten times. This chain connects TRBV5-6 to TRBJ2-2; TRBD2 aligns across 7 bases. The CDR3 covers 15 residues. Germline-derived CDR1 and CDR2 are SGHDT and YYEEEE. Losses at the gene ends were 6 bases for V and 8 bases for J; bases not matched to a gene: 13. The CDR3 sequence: CASTPSSGLLGELFF. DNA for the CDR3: TGTGCCAGCACCCCGTCTAGCGGCCTTCTTGGGGAGCTGTTTTTT.

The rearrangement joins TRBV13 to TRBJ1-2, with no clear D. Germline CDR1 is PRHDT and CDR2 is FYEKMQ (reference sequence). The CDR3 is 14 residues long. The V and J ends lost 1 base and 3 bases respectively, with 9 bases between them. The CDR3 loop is CASSLDGGDYGYTF. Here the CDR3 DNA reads TGTGCCAGCAGCTTAGATGGAGGAGACTATGGCTACACCTTC.

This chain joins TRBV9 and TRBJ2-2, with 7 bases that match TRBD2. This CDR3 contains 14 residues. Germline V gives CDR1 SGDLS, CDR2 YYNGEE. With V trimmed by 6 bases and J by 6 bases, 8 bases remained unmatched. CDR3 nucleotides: TGTGCCAGCACGAGAAGCGGGGTGCCCGGGGAGCTGTTTTTT. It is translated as CASTRSGVPGELFF.